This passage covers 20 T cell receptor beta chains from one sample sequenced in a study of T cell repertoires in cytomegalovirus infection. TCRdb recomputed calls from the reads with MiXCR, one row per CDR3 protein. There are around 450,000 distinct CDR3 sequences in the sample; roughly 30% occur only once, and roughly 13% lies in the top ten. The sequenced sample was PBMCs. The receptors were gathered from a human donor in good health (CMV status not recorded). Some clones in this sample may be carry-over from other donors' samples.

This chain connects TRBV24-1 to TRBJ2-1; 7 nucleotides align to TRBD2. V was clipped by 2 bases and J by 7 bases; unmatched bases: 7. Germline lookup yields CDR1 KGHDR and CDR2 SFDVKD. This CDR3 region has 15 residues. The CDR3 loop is CATSDYGGVQNEQFF. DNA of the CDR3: TGTGCCACCAGTGATTATGGGGGGGTCCAAAATGAGCAGTTCTTC.

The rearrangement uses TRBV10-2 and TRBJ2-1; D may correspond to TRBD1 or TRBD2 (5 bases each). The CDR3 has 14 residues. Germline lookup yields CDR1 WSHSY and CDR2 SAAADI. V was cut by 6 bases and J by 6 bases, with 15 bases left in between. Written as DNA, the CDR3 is TGCGCCAGCAGCGGGACCGGGGCTCGCAATGAGCAGTTCTTC. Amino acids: CASSGTGARNEQFF.

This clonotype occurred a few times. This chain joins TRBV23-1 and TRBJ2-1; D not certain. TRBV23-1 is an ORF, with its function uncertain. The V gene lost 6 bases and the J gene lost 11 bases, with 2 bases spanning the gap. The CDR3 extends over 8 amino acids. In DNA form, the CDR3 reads TGCGCCAGCAGCCAGCAGTTCTTC. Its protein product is CASSQQFF.

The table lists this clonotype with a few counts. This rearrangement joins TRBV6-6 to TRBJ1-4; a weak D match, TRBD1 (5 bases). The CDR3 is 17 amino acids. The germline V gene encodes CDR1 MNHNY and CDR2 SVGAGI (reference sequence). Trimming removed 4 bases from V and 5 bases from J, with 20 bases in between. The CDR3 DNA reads TGTGCCAGCAGTTTATGGACATCAAGTGCCACAAATGAAAAACTGTTTTTT. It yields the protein CASSLWTSSATNEKLFF.

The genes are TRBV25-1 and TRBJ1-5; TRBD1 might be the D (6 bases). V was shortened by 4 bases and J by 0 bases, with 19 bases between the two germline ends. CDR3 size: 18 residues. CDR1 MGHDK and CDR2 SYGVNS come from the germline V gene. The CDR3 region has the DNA TGTGCCAGCAGTGTAACGGACAGAATTACTTATAGCAATCAGCCCCAGCATTTT. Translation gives CASSVTDRITYSNQPQHF.

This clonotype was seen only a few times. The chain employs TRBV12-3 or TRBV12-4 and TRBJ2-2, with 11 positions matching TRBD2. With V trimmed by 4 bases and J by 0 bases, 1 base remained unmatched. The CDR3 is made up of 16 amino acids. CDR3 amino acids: CASSYSGGANTGELFF. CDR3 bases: TGTGCCAGCAGTTATAGCGGGGGGGCGAACACCGGGGAGCTGTTTTTT.

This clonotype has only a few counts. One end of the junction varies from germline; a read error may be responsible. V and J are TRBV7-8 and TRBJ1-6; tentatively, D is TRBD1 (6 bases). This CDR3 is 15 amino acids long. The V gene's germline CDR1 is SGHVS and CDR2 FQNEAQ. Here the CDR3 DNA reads TGTGCCAGCAGCTTAGCACCCAGGGGTAATTCACCCCTCCGCTTT. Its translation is CASSLAPRGNSPLRF.

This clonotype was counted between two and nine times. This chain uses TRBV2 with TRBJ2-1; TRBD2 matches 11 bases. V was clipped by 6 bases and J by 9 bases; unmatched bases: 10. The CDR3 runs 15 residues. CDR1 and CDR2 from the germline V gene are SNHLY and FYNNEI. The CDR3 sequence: CASRKLAGEPGEQFF. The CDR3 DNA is TGTGCCAGCAGGAAACTAGCGGGGGAACCGGGTGAGCAGTTCTTC.

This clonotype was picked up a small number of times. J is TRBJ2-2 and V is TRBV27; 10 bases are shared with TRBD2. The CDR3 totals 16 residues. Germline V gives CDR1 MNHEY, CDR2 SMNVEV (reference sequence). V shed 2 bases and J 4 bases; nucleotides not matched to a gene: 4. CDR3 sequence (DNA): TGTGCCAGCAGTTTAACCCAGCGGGGGGGCACCGGGGAGCTGTTTTTT. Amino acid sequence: CASSLTQRGGTGELFF.

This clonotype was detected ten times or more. The CDR3 DNA reads TGTGCCAGCAGCTTAGGGGTCCTACAGGGCAGGGGGGAGACCCAGTACTTC. This translates into CASSLGVLQGRGETQYF. V usage is TRBV7-2 and J usage is TRBJ2-5; 7 positions agree with TRBD1. The CDR3 spans 17 residues. V trimming: 1 base; J trimming: 5 bases; junction bases outside the gene matches: 13. CDR1 SGHTA and CDR2 FQGNSA come from the germline V gene.

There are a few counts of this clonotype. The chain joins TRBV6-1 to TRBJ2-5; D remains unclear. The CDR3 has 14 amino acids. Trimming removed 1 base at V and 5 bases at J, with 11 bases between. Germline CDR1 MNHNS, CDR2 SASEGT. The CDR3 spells CASSEVGVAETQYF. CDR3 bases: TGTGCCAGCAGTGAAGTAGGAGTTGCGGAGACCCAGTACTTC.

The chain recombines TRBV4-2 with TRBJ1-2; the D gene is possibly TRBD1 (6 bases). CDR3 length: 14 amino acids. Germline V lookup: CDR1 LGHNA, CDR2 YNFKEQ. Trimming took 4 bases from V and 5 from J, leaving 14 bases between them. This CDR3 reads CASSPGQLVYGYTF. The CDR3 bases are TGTGCCAGCAGCCCGGGACAACTAGTTTATGGCTACACCTTC.

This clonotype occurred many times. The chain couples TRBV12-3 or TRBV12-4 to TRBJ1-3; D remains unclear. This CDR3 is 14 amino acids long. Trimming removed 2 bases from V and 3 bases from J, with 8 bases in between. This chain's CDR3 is CASSLTGFGNTIYF. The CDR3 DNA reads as TGTGCCAGCAGTTTAACGGGGTTTGGAAACACCATATATTTT.

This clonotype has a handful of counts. This CDR3 reads CASSLAGLAGGNTGELFF. The CDR3 bases are TGCGCCAGCAGCTTGGCCGGACTAGCGGGGGGGAACACCGGGGAGCTGTTTTTT. The rearrangement uses TRBV5-1 and TRBJ2-2; 14 bases are shared with TRBD2. The germline V gene has CDR1 SGHRS and CDR2 YFSETQ. The ends lost 0 bases at V and 1 base at J; junction bases unmatched: 2. The CDR3 runs to 18 residues.

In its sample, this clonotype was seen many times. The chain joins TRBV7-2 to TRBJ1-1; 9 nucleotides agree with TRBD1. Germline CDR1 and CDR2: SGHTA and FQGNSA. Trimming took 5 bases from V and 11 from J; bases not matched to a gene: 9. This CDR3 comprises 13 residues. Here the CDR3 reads CASSPNRDRVAFF. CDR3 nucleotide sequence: TGTGCCAGCAGCCCCAACCGGGACAGGGTTGCTTTCTTT.

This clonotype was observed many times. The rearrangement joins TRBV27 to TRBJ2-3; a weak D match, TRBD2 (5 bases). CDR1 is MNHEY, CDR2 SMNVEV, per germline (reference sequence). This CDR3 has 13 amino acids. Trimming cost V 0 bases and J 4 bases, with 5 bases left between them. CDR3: CASSLSSADTQYF. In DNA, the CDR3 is TGTGCCAGCAGTTTATCTAGCGCAGATACGCAGTATTTT.

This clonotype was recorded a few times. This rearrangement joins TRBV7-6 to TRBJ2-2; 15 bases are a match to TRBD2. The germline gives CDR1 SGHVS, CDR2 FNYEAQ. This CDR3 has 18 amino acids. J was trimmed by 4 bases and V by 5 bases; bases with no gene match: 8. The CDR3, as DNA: TGTGCCAGCAGCCCAGGGACTAGCGGGGGGACGGGCACCGGGGAGCTGTTTTTT. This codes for CASSPGTSGGTGTGELFF.

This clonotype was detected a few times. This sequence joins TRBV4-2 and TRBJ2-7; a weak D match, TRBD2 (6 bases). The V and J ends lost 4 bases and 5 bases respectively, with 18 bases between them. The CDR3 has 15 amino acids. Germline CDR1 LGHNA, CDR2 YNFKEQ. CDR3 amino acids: CASSRRGGVENEQYF. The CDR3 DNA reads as TGTGCCAGCAGCCGCCGTGGCGGGGTTGAAAACGAGCAGTACTTC.

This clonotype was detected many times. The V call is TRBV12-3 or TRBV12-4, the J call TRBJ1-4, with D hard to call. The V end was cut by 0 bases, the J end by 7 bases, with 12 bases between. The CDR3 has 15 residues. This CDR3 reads CASSLAAHFGEKLFF. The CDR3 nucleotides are TGTGCCAGCAGTTTAGCGGCTCATTTTGGTGAAAAACTGTTTTTT.

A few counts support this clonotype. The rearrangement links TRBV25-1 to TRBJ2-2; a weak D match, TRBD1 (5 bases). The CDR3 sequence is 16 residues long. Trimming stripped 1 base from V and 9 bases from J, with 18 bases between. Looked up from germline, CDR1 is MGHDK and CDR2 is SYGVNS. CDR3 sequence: CASSESVSQAKRELFF. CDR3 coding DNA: TGTGCCAGCAGTGAATCCGTTTCACAGGCAAAGAGGGAGCTGTTTTTT.